This T cell receptor (beta chain) originates from a study of beta chain features in type 1 diabetes. The overall study: Examination spanned about 110 million sorted cells from all samples. The study, taken as a whole, reports: Type 1 diabetes patients showed fewer insertions and more deletions at VDJ junctions. Among patients with Type 1 diabetes, TCRB CDR3s were moderately but significantly shorter in every one of the four CD4+ subsets.

Regarding this clone: Its target is unknown.

The CDR3 consists of 15 residues. Per germline, CDR1 LGHNA and CDR2 YNFKEQ. The V gene end was trimmed by 0 bases and the J gene end by 4 bases; junction bases not matched to a gene: 4. Staining for CD45RO/CCR7/CD25/CD127/CD95/CD27 allowed sorting of CD4+ naive, central memory, regulatory and stem cell-like memory cells. Every isolated RNA sample was fully reverse transcribed, so sequencing captured expressed TCRB transcripts. TCRdb's table, derived via immunoSEQ multiplex PCR, lists solely in-frame clones and lacks some. The table lists 250,000 to 300,000 clones, 13% to 15% of them singletons. This clonotype originated in a man aged 25-45 years with type 1 diabetes. The material sequenced was naive CD4+ T cells from blood. The chain combines TRBV4-2 with TRBJ2-3; 7 bases are shared with TRBD2. For the CDR3, the DNA is TGTGCCAGCAGCCAAGAAGGCGGGAGTGCAGATACGCAGTATTTT. It translates to CASSQEGGSADTQYF.